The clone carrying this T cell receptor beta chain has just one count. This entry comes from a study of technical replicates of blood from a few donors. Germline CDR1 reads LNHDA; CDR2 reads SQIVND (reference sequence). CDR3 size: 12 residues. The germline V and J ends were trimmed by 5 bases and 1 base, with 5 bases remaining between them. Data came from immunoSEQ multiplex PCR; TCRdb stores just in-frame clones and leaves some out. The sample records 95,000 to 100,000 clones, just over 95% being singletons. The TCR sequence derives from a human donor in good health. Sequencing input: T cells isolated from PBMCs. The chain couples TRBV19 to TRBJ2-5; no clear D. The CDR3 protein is CASSFSQETQYF. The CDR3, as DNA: TGTGCCAGTAGTTTTAGCCAAGAGACCCAGTACTTC.